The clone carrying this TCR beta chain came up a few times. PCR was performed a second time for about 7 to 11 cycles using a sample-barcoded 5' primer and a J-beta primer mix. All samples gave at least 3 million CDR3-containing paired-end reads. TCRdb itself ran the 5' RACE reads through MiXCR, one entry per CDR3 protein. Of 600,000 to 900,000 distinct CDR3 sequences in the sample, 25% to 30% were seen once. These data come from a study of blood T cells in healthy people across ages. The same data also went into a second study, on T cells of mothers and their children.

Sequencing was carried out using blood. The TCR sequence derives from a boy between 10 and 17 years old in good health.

CDR3 in DNA: TGTGCCAGCAGTTACCGGGAGGTCGGGGAGCTGTTTTTT. This sequence encodes CASSYREVGELFF. The chain employs TRBV6-5 and TRBJ2-2; 7 bases fit TRBD2. The germline V gene encodes CDR1 MNHEY and CDR2 SVGAGI. V trimming: 2 bases; J trimming: 7 bases; junction bases outside the gene matches: 1. The CDR3 consists of 13 residues.